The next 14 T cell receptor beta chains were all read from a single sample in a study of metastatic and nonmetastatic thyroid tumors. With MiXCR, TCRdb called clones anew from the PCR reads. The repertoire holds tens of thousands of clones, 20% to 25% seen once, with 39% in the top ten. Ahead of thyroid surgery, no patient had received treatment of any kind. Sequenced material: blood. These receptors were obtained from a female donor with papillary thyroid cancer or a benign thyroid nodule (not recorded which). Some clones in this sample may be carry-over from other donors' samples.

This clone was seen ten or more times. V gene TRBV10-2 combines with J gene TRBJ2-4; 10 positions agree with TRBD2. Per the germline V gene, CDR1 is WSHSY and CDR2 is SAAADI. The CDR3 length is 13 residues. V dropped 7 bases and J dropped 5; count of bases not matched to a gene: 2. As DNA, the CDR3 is TGCGCCAGCACCGGGACTAGCGAAAACATTCAGTACTTC. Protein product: CASTGTSENIQYF.

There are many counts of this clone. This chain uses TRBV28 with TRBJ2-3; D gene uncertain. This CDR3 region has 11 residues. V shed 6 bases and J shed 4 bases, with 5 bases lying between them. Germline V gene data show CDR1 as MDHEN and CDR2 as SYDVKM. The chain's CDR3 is CASRQSDTQYF. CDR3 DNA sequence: TGTGCCAGCAGGCAATCAGATACGCAGTATTTT.

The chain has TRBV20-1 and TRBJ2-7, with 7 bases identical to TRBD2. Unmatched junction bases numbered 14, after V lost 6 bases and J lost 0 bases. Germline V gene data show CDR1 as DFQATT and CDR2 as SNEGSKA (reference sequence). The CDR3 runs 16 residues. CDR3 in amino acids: CSAEATAGRSSYEQYF. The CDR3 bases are TGCAGTGCCGAGGCAACAGCGGGACGAAGCTCCTACGAGCAGTACTTC.

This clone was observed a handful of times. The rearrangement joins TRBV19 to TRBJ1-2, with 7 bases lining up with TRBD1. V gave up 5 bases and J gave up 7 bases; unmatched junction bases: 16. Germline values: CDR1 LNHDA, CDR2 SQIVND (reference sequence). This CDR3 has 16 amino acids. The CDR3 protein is CASSPGKDREFGGYTF. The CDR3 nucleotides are TGTGCCAGTAGTCCAGGAAAAGACAGGGAATTTGGTGGCTACACCTTC.

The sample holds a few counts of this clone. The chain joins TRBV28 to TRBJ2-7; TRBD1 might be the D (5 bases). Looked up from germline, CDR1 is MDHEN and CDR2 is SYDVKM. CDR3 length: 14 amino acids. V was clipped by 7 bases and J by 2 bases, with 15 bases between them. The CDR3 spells CASTQGVPPYEQYF. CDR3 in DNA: TGTGCCAGCACCCAAGGGGTGCCCCCCTACGAGCAGTACTTC. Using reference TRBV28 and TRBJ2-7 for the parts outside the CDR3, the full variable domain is DVKVTQSSRYLVKRTGEKVFLECVQDMDHENMFWYRQDPGLGLRLIYFSYDVKMKEKGDIPEGYSVSREKKERFSLILESASTNQTSMYLCASTQGVPPYEQYFGPGTRLTVT.

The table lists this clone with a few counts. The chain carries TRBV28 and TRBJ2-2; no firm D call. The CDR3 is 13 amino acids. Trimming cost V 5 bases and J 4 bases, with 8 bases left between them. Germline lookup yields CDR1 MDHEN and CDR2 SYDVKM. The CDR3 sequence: CASSPTGTGELFF. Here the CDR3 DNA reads TGTGCCAGCAGTCCCACGGGCACCGGGGAGCTGTTTTTT.

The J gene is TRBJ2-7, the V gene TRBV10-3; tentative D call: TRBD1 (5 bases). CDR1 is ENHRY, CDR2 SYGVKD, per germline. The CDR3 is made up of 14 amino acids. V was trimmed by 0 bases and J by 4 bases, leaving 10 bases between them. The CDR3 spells CAISESTRQYEQYF. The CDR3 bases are TGTGCCATCAGTGAGTCCACGAGACAGTACGAGCAGTACTTC.

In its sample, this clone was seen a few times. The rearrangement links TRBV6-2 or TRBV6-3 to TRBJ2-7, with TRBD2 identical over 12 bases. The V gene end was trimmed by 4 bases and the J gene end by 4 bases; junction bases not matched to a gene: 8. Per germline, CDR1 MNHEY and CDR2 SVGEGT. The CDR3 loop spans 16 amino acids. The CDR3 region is CASSSPTSGSMYEQYF. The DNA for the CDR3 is TGTGCCAGCAGTTCCCCGACTAGCGGGAGTATGTACGAGCAGTACTTC.

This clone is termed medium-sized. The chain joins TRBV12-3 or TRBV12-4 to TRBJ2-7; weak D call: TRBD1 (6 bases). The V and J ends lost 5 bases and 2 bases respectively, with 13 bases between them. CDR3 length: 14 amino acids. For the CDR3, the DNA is TGTGCCAGCAGTCCGACAGGCTACACCTACGAGCAGTACTTC. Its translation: CASSPTGYTYEQYF.

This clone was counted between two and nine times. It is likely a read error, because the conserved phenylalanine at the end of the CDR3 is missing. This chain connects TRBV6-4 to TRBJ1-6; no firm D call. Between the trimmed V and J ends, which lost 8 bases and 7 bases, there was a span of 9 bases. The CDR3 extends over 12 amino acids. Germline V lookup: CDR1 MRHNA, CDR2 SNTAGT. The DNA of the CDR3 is TGTGCCAGCGGTACAGCGAATTCACCCCTCCACTCT. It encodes CASGTANSPLHS.

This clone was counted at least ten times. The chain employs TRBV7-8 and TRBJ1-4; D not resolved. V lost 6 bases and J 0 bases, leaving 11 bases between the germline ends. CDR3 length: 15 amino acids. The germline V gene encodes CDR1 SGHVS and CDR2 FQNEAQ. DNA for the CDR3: TGTGCCAGCAGACGGACGGAAGCAACTAATGAAAAACTGTTTTTT. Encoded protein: CASRRTEATNEKLFF.

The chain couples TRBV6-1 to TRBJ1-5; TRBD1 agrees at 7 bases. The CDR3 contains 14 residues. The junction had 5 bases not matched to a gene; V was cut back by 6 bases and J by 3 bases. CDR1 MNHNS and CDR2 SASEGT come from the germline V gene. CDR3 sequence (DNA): TGTGCCAGCAGCCTAGGGGGCTACAATCAGCCCCAGCATTTT. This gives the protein CASSLGGYNQPQHF.

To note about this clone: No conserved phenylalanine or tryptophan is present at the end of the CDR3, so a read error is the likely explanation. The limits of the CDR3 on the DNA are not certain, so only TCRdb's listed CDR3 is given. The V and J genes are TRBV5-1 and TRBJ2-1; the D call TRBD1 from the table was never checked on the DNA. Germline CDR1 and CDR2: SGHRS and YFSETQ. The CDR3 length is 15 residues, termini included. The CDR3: CASSFSGQGFAERFL.

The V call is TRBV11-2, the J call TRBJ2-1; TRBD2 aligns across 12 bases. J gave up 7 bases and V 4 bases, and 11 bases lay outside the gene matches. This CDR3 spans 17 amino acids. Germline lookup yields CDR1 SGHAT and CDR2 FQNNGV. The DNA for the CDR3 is TGTGCCAGCAGCTCCAGTTTACTAGCGGGGGGTGGGAATGAGCAGTTCTTC. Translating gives CASSSSLLAGGGNEQFF.